Each of the 22 T cell receptor beta chains below was sequenced from the same sample in a study of post-analysis software for immune sequencing data. General study points: There were a few TRBV segments more frequent in patients than controls, and TRBV5-6, TRBV5-1 and TRBV20-1 were among them.

The antigens these receptors bind are not known. The library was made from cDNA and included unique molecular identifiers. TCRdb recomputed calls from the PCR reads with MiXCR, one row per CDR3 protein. The sample gives hundreds of thousands of distinct CDR3 sequences, roughly 46% of which show up once; under 2% is in the top ten. The sample comprised blood. Receptors were obtained from a girl under 18 with multiple sclerosis.

This clonotype was counted between two and nine times. The chain links TRBV5-1 to TRBJ2-3; the D gene is possibly TRBD1 (5 bases). V was cut by 1 base and J by 2 bases, with 8 bases left in between. This CDR3 contains 14 residues. Per the germline V gene, CDR1 is SGHRS and CDR2 is YFSETQ. The CDR3 DNA is TGCGCCAGCAGCTTGACCAGGGACACAGATACGCAGTATTTT. The encoded protein is CASSLTRDTDTQYF.

This sequence joins TRBV13 and TRBJ2-7, with D unresolved. V lost 0 bases and J 1 base, leaving 16 bases between the germline ends. The CDR3 has 17 amino acids. CDR1 and CDR2 from the germline V gene are PRHDT and FYEKMQ (reference sequence). The CDR3 DNA sequence: TGTGCCAGCAGCTTAGGCCCGGGCGCCTCTTGGTCCTACGAGCAGTACTTC. Translating gives CASSLGPGASWSYEQYF.

This chain joins TRBV12-3 or TRBV12-4 and TRBJ2-2; perhaps TRBD1 as D (5 bases). V shed 6 bases and J shed 8 bases, with 16 bases lying between them. This CDR3 is 14 amino acids long. The CDR3 bases are TGTGCCAGCAGCTTACGGCAGGGTTTAGGGGAGCTGTTTTTT. Amino acids: CASSLRQGLGELFF.

The J gene is TRBJ2-7, the V gene TRBV20-1; 11 nucleotides align to TRBD1. Germline loops: CDR1 DFQATT, CDR2 SNEGSKA (reference sequence). This CDR3 contains 17 residues. J lost 0 bases, V lost 6 bases, and 13 bases had no gene match. For the CDR3, the DNA is TGCAGTGCCGGTGGGCGTTCCGGGACAGGGGGCTCCTACGAGCAGTACTTC. The encoded protein is CSAGGRSGTGGSYEQYF.

The genes are TRBV29-1 and TRBJ1-1, with no clear D. This CDR3 contains 12 residues. V was shortened by 3 bases and J by 7 bases, with 12 bases between the two germline ends. Germline assignment: CDR1 SQVTM and CDR2 ANQGSEA. The CDR3 region has the DNA TGCAGCGTTGAGTTTGGGCGGTATGAAGCTTTCTTT. Residues: CSVEFGRYEAFF.

In this sample, this clonotype turned up a few times. The rearrangement uses TRBV18 and TRBJ2-1; a possible D gene is TRBD2 (6 bases). V dropped 2 bases and J dropped 9 bases, with 8 bases sitting between them. Germline assignment: CDR1 KGHSH and CDR2 LQKENI. The CDR3 is 12 amino acids. DNA for the CDR3: TGTGCCAGCTCACCAGGGAGGCCTGAGCAGTTCTTC. Translating gives CASSPGRPEQFF.

This clonotype was detected a few times. The rearrangement links TRBV7-9 to TRBJ2-1; D not certain. This CDR3 is 11 amino acids long. Between the trimmed V and J ends, which lost 7 bases and 6 bases, there was a span of 7 bases. Germline CDR1 reads SEHNR; CDR2 reads FQNEAQ (reference sequence). The CDR3 protein is CASNGGNEQFF. The CDR3 DNA reads TGTGCCAGCAACGGCGGCAATGAGCAGTTCTTC.

The chain carries TRBV12-3 or TRBV12-4 and TRBJ2-5; possibly TRBD1 for D (5 bases). With 0 bases removed from V and 5 bases from J, the gap between germline ends came to 19 bases. This CDR3 is 17 amino acids long. CDR3 amino acids: CASSLARGRVSRETQYF. Here the CDR3 DNA reads TGTGCCAGCAGTTTAGCGCGAGGCAGGGTGTCAAGGGAGACCCAGTACTTC.

V and J are TRBV20-1 and TRBJ2-5; 7 nucleotides align to TRBD1. Near its end, the DNA agrees better with TRBJ2-7, so the J call may be wrong. CDR1 is DFQATT, CDR2 SNEGSKA, per germline (reference sequence). The CDR3 covers 12 residues. The CDR3 loop reads CSAGTDSYEQYF. CDR3 DNA sequence: TGCAGTGCTGGGACAGATTCCTACGAGCAGTACTTC.

The table lists this clonotype with a few counts. J is TRBJ1-6 and V is TRBV6-5; D ambiguous. CDR1 MNHEY and CDR2 SVGAGI come from the germline V gene. This CDR3 region has 15 residues. V lost 7 bases and J 4 bases, leaving 14 bases between the germline ends. CDR3 residues: CASTDRTAYNSPLHF. The CDR3 nucleotides are TGTGCCAGCACCGACCGGACGGCTTATAATTCACCCCTCCACTTT.

The chain has TRBV24-1 and TRBJ2-7; weak D call: TRBD2 (6 bases). The CDR3 has 12 residues. Germline CDR1 is KGHDR and CDR2 is SFDVKD. V was pared by 6 bases and J by 9 bases, with 14 bases between. CDR3 sequence: CATSTAGGRQYF. The CDR3 DNA is TGTGCCACCAGTACCGCCGGGGGAAGGCAGTACTTC.

This chain joins TRBV29-1 and TRBJ1-2; D is undetermined. The germline CDR1 and CDR2 sequences are SQVTM and ANQGSEA. CDR3 size: 15 residues. Trimming stripped 6 bases from V and 2 bases from J, with 19 bases between. CDR3 in DNA: TGCAGCGTCGATATTGCCGGGGTGGGGAACTATGGCTACACCTTC. Protein: CSVDIAGVGNYGYTF.

CDR3 protein: CASSLALAGVDEQYF. The DNA of the CDR3 is TGTGCCAGCAGCTTAGCTCTAGCGGGAGTAGACGAGCAGTACTTC. V and J are TRBV7-9 and TRBJ2-7; 10 positions match TRBD2. The CDR3 is 15 residues long. Unmatched junction bases numbered 4, after V lost 0 bases and J lost 5 bases. CDR1 is SEHNR and CDR2 is FQNEAQ in the germline V gene (reference sequence).

This clonotype was seen more than once but under ten times. The chain combines TRBV12-3 or TRBV12-4 with TRBJ1-2, with 8 bases that match TRBD1. The trim removed 1 base at V and 4 bases at J, leaving 2 bases unmatched. The CDR3 is made up of 14 amino acids. The CDR3 region has the DNA TGTGCCAGCAGTTTAGGGACAGGGCCCTATGGCTACACCTTC. The encoded protein is CASSLGTGPYGYTF.

The J gene is TRBJ1-2, the V gene TRBV5-1; 9 nucleotides match TRBD1. The CDR3 runs to 15 residues. CDR1 is SGHRS and CDR2 is YFSETQ in the germline V gene. Trimming at V came to 3 bases and at J to 0 bases, leaving 3 bases not matched to a gene. CDR3 in amino acids: CASSWTGETNYGYTF. CDR3 bases: TGCGCCAGCAGCTGGACAGGGGAAACTAACTATGGCTACACCTTC.

The chain carries TRBV3-1 and TRBJ2-3; 7 positions agree with TRBD2. This CDR3 comprises 14 residues. Germline lookup yields CDR1 LGHDT and CDR2 YNNKEL (reference sequence). Trimming cost V 4 bases and J 11 bases; bases outside gene matches: 12. The CDR3 here is CASSPDRTRGGQYF. DNA of the CDR3: TGTGCCAGCAGCCCCGATCGGACTAGAGGAGGGCAGTATTTT.

Remarks on this clonotype: A junction end diverges from the germline sequence, so it may reflect a read error. The rearrangement uses TRBV6-5 and TRBJ2-6; the D is unclear. This CDR3 has 16 amino acids. Germline V lookup: CDR1 MNHEY, CDR2 SVGAGI. The CDR3: CASSPSGATGTNVLTF. The CDR3 DNA sequence: TGTGCCAGCTCCCCCTCGGGCGCCACTGGGACCAACGTCCTGACTTTC.

The V call is TRBV4-1, the J call TRBJ2-4, with 12 nucleotides matching TRBD2. Germline lookup yields CDR1 MGHRA and CDR2 YSYEKL. Trimming cost V 1 base and J 3 bases; bases outside gene matches: 25. The CDR3 spans 24 residues. In DNA form, the CDR3 reads TGCGCCAGCAGCCAAGTTGTCTACAGGGAAGCGGCTAGCGGGAGGGCCGGGGACAAAAACATTCAGTACTTC. It translates to CASSQVVYREAASGRAGDKNIQYF.

This chain connects TRBV20-1 to TRBJ2-1, with 9 bases that match TRBD2. CDR1 is DFQATT, CDR2 SNEGSKA, per germline (reference sequence). The CDR3 has 15 amino acids. J gave up 9 bases and V 5 bases, and 14 bases lay outside the gene matches. Here the CDR3 DNA reads TGCAGTGCTCGAGGGCCTAGCGGGAAGTTTGGTGAGCAGTTCTTC. Translation: CSARGPSGKFGEQFF.

This clonotype was counted only a few times. This chain joins TRBV6-5 and TRBJ2-4, with D tentatively TRBD2 (5 bases). The V gene lost 2 bases and the J gene lost 0 bases, with 11 bases spanning the gap. CDR3 length: 16 residues. The germline CDR1 and CDR2 sequences are MNHEY and SVGAGI. The CDR3 loop is CASSYPRGVAKNIQYF. CDR3 nucleotide sequence: TGTGCCAGCAGTTACCCCCGGGGAGTAGCCAAAAACATTCAGTACTTC.

The rearrangement links TRBV11-2 to TRBJ2-7, with D tentatively TRBD2 (5 bases). This CDR3 contains 15 residues. The germline gives CDR1 SGHAT, CDR2 FQNNGV. V gave up 1 base and J gave up 4 bases, with 14 bases separating them. Written as DNA, the CDR3 is TGTGCCAGCAGCTTAGCTCGGGCGACGGGGTACGAGCAGTACTTC. This translates into CASSLARATGYEQYF.

This clonotype was recorded a few times. The CDR3 region has the DNA TGTGCCAGCAGCTTAGTCCCAGGGGGAGGGTATGGCTACACCTTC. Its protein is CASSLVPGGGYGYTF. The chain joins TRBV11-2 to TRBJ1-2; 7 nucleotides agree with TRBD1. The CDR3 covers 15 residues. Germline CDR1 is SGHAT and CDR2 is FQNNGV. Trimming took 1 base from V and 5 from J; bases not matched to a gene: 7.